This T cell receptor (beta chain) appears in the sequencing data of a study of OX40 agonist ivuxolimab in advanced cancers. Study as a whole: Patients were given ivuxolimab, an antibody that agonizes OX40 (CD134).

CDR1 SNHLY and CDR2 FYNNEI come from the germline V gene. V shed 6 bases and J 6 bases; nucleotides not matched to a gene: 9. This CDR3 has 15 residues. This clone was seen just once. What it binds is unknown. Study-wide results and limits: Relative to CD4+, CD8+ T cells held more expanded clones on average.

TCRdb's table, derived via immunoSEQ multiplex PCR, lists solely in-frame clones and lacks some. The profile shows under 140,000 clones, roughly 89% of them singletons. The V gene is TRBV2, the J gene TRBJ1-5; 9 bases map to TRBD1. The input for sequencing was CD4+ or CD8+ T cells sorted from blood, taken in a trial of the OX40 agonist ivuxolimab. The clonotype comes from an adult with an advanced solid tumor such as melanoma, head and neck, liver or kidney cancer. CDR3 DNA sequence: TGTGCCAGCAGAGCCGGGACAGGGTGGGCTCAGCCCCAGCATTTT. As protein: CASRAGTGWAQPQHF.